These 26 T cell receptor beta chains share one sample of origin, sequenced in a study of T cells in Graves' hyperthyroidism and ophthalmopathy. Amplified TCR beta CDR3 regions derived from RNA transcripts. HTBI primers were employed in a first-round RT-PCR of the TCR CDR3. Each CDR3 protein is one row after TCRdb ran MiXCR on the multiplex PCR reads. The sample holds about 400,000 distinct CDR3 sequences, around 15% seen once. The material sequenced was blood. Receptors originate from a woman younger than 35 with Graves' hyperthyroidism.

The rearrangement uses TRBV27 and TRBJ2-1; TRBD2 agrees at 11 bases. From germline, CDR1 is MNHEY and CDR2 SMNVEV (reference sequence). After removal of 3 bases from V and 6 bases from J, the junction contained 4 bases not matched to a gene. The CDR3 has 15 amino acids. This CDR3 is CASSFWTSGPNEQFF. The CDR3 region has the DNA TGTGCCAGCAGTTTCTGGACTAGCGGGCCCAATGAGCAGTTCTTC.

This clonotype was detected many times. The chain combines TRBV11-1 with TRBJ2-7, with D hard to call. Germline V gene data show CDR1 as SGHAT and CDR2 as FQDESV (reference sequence). The CDR3 is 13 residues long. V was clipped by 0 bases and J by 3 bases, with 6 bases between them. Here the CDR3 DNA reads TGTGCCAGCAGCTTAGCGGTAGACTACGAGCAGTACTTC. Translated: CASSLAVDYEQYF. Full variable domain (remainder filled in from reference TRBV11-1 and TRBJ2-7): EAEVAQSPRYKITEKSQAVAFWCDPISGHATLYWYRQILGQGPELLVQFQDESVVDDSQLPKDRFSAERLKGVDSTLKIQPAELGDSAMYLCASSLAVDYEQYFGPGTRLTVT.

The chain couples TRBV7-9 to TRBJ1-5; tentative D call: TRBD1 (5 bases). V was pared by 1 base and J by 7 bases, with 14 bases between. Germline-derived CDR1 and CDR2 are SEHNR and FQNEAQ (reference sequence). The CDR3 has 15 residues. The CDR3 DNA sequence: TGTGCCAGCAGCTTAGGGAATCAGGGACGGCAGCCCCAGCATTTT. This gives the protein CASSLGNQGRQPQHF.

Many counts were recorded for this clonotype. The chain joins TRBV14 to TRBJ1-2; D is ambiguous. This CDR3 region has 15 residues. V shed 0 bases and J shed 1 base, with 9 bases lying between them. Germline V CDR1 and CDR2: SGHDN, FVKESK. CDR3 sequence: CASSQENSHNYGYTF. The CDR3 DNA reads TGTGCCAGCAGCCAAGAAAATAGCCATAACTATGGCTACACCTTC.

Concerning this clonotype: This sequence may be a read error, since a much larger clone differs from it by one base. The V call is TRBV2, the J call TRBJ2-3, with D perhaps TRBD1 (6 bases). The DNA end favors TRBJ1-5, so the J call may be wrong. The germline V gene encodes CDR1 SNHLY and CDR2 FYNNEI. The CDR3 totals 17 residues. CDR3: CASSGPQDGKGGDTQHF. The DNA of the CDR3 is TGTGCCAGCAGTGGACCCCAGGACGGAAAAGGGGGGGATACGCAGCATTTT.

The chain carries TRBV12-3 or TRBV12-4 and TRBJ1-2, with 10 bases aligning to TRBD1. The CDR3 is 20 amino acids. The V gene end was trimmed by 6 bases and the J gene end by 5 bases; junction bases not matched to a gene: 24. The CDR3 protein is CASRGPTSNPGQGNLYGYTF. The CDR3 DNA reads as TGTGCCAGCAGGGGGCCAACGTCAAATCCGGGACAGGGGAATCTTTATGGCTACACCTTC.

Ten or more counts support this clonotype. The chain recombines TRBV6-5 with TRBJ2-5; no clear D gene. V dropped 2 bases and J dropped 3 bases, with 10 bases sitting between them. Germline CDR1 MNHEY, CDR2 SVGAGI. CDR3 length equals 14 residues. The CDR3 region is CASSYTGPEETQYF. CDR3 in DNA: TGTGCCAGCAGTTACACCGGTCCTGAAGAGACCCAGTACTTC.

This clonotype has ten or more counts. The chain carries TRBV13 and TRBJ2-3; 9 nucleotides match TRBD2. V lost 6 bases, J lost 2 bases, and 15 bases stayed unmatched. The CDR3 is 18 residues long. Per the germline V gene, CDR1 is PRHDT and CDR2 is FYEKMQ (reference sequence). In nucleotides, the CDR3 is TGTGCCAGCAGTTCGAAACCCCCTACTAGCGGGCTCACAGATACGCAGTATTTT. Translated: CASSSKPPTSGLTDTQYF.

This clonotype showed up just a few times. The V and J genes are TRBV28 and TRBJ1-6; TRBD1 might be the D (5 bases). CDR1 MDHEN and CDR2 SYDVKM come from the germline V gene. The CDR3 runs 15 residues. V lost 7 bases and J 5 bases, leaving 15 bases between the germline ends. The CDR3 coding sequence is TGTGCCAGCATCGTCGGGACGCATGATAATTCACCCCTCCACTTT. Translation gives CASIVGTHDNSPLHF.

The table lists this clonotype with many counts. The chain couples TRBV7-9 to TRBJ2-5; TRBD1 matches 10 bases. The junction had 7 bases not matched to a gene; V was cut back by 4 bases and J by 5 bases. CDR3 length: 15 amino acids. Germline CDR1 SEHNR, CDR2 FQNEAQ (reference sequence). The CDR3 spells CASSSGTGDAETQYF. CDR3 sequence (DNA): TGTGCCAGCAGCTCTGGGACAGGGGACGCGGAGACCCAGTACTTC.

The rearrangement links TRBV20-1 to TRBJ1-5; D is possibly TRBD1 (6 bases). The germline CDR1 and CDR2 sequences are DFQATT and SNEGSKA (reference sequence). The CDR3 is 15 residues long. V shed 3 bases and J shed 3 bases, with 15 bases lying between them. The CDR3: CSAREGQINNQPQHF. Here the CDR3 DNA reads TGCAGTGCTAGGGAGGGACAAATCAACAATCAGCCCCAGCATTTT.

The table lists this clonotype with a few counts. The CDR3 spells CASQTGGVINTEAFF. The CDR3 nucleotides are TGTGCCAGCCAGACTGGGGGAGTGATAAACACTGAAGCTTTCTTT. This chain links TRBV28 with TRBJ1-1, with a tentative D call TRBD1 (5 bases). The ends were cut back, 8 bases at V and 2 bases at J, with 18 bases in the middle. Germline-derived CDR1 and CDR2 are MDHEN and SYDVKM. The CDR3 covers 15 residues. The whole variable domain, remainder taken from reference TRBV28 and TRBJ1-1, is DVKVTQSSRYLVKRTGEKVFLECVQDMDHENMFWYRQDPGLGLRLIYFSYDVKMKEKGDIPEGYSVSREKKERFSLILESASTNQTSMYLCASQTGGVINTEAFFGQGTRLTVV.

This clonotype turned up a few times. V gene TRBV9 combines with J gene TRBJ1-1; maybe TRBD1 (5 bases). The CDR3 sequence is 13 residues long. CDR1 and CDR2 (germline): SGDLS, YYNGEE. The V end lost 3 bases, the J end lost 8 bases, and 14 bases lay between the germline ends. CDR3 region: CASSEGPKGEAFF. The CDR3 DNA reads TGTGCCAGCAGCGAGGGACCCAAGGGCGAAGCTTTCTTT.

The table lists this clonotype with many counts. The chain links TRBV6-2 or TRBV6-3 to TRBJ1-5; TRBD1 agrees at 9 bases. CDR1 MNHEY and CDR2 SVGEGT come from the germline V gene. The V and J ends lost 6 bases and 1 base, in that order; junction bases with no gene match: 1. The CDR3 is 14 residues long. The CDR3 coding sequence is TGTGCCAGCAGACAGGGGGCGAGCAATCAGCCCCAGCATTTT. Protein product: CASRQGASNQPQHF.

The rearrangement links TRBV20-1 to TRBJ1-1, with TRBD1 identical over 10 bases. This CDR3 is built from 13 residues. Trimming removed 6 bases from V and 5 bases from J; junction bases left unmatched: 6. In germline, CDR1 is DFQATT, CDR2 SNEGSKA (reference sequence). The CDR3 bases are TGCAGTGCCCACCCGGGACAGGGGACTGAAGCTTTCTTT. It encodes CSAHPGQGTEAFF.

The table lists this clonotype with a few counts. This chain uses TRBV3-1 with TRBJ2-2, with 7 positions matching TRBD2. The junction had 4 bases not matched to a gene; V was cut back by 6 bases and J by 6 bases. The CDR3 totals 13 residues. Germline values: CDR1 LGHDT, CDR2 YNNKEL (reference sequence). CDR3 region: CASRRRESGELFF. In DNA form, the CDR3 reads TGTGCCAGCAGACGGCGGGAGTCCGGGGAGCTGTTTTTT.

Ten or more counts support this clonotype. The chain has TRBV30 and TRBJ2-7, with D possibly being TRBD1 (6 bases). Trimming took off 4 bases at V and 3 bases at J, with 19 bases between the two ends. Per germline, CDR1 GTSNPN and CDR2 SVGIG (reference sequence). This CDR3 is built from 15 residues. CDR3: CAWNSGEWTDYEQYF. The DNA for the CDR3 is TGTGCCTGGAATAGTGGTGAGTGGACAGACTACGAGCAGTACTTC.

At least ten counts were recorded for this clonotype. The chain recombines TRBV24-1 with TRBJ2-1; TRBD2 aligns across 8 bases. Trimming removed 6 bases from V and 5 bases from J; junction bases left unmatched: 5. This CDR3 has 14 residues. The germline gives CDR1 KGHDR, CDR2 SFDVKD. The DNA for the CDR3 is TGTGCCACCAGTAACGGGAGGGCTCACAATGAGCAGTTCTTC. As protein: CATSNGRAHNEQFF.

This clonotype was counted ten times or more. The chain joins TRBV7-2 to TRBJ1-1; D remains ambiguous. This CDR3 region has 14 residues. The V gene's germline CDR1 is SGHTA and CDR2 FQGNSA. Trimming shortened V by 5 bases and J by 9 bases, and 19 bases separated the two germline ends. DNA for the CDR3: TGTGCCAGCAGCCAATCGGCCGAGCGGATTAAAGCTTTCTTT. It specifies CASSQSAERIKAFF.

The chain links TRBV27 to TRBJ2-7, with D possibly TRBD2 on 6 matching bases. This CDR3 has 15 amino acids. CDR1 is MNHEY, CDR2 SMNVEV, per germline (reference sequence). Trimming removed 5 bases from V and 4 bases from J, with 18 bases in between. The CDR3 sequence: CASSPRDGPQYEQYF. The CDR3 DNA follows: TGTGCCAGCAGTCCGCGGGACGGCCCCCAGTACGAGCAGTACTTC.

The sample holds a few counts of this clonotype. The chain links TRBV12-3 or TRBV12-4 to TRBJ1-1; tentative D call: TRBD1 (5 bases). This CDR3 region has 12 residues. Trimming cost V 7 bases and J 8 bases, with 14 bases left between them. The CDR3 nucleotides are TGTGCCAGCATAGGGCTTGGGGCGGAAGCTTTCTTT. Protein: CASIGLGAEAFF.

The sample holds a few counts of this clonotype. The J gene is TRBJ2-3, the V gene TRBV20-1; 7 bases are shared with TRBD2. Germline V gene sequence: CDR1 DFQATT, CDR2 SNEGSKA (reference sequence). CDR3 length equals 15 residues. The junction had 12 bases not matched to a gene; V was cut back by 5 bases and J by 4 bases. The CDR3 sequence is CSAAKTSPGADTQYF. CDR3 DNA sequence: TGCAGTGCTGCAAAGACTAGCCCTGGGGCAGATACGCAGTATTTT.

This chain uses TRBV19 with TRBJ2-7, with 7 nucleotides matching TRBD2. This CDR3 has 14 residues. CDR1 and CDR2 (germline): LNHDA, SQIVND (reference sequence). With V trimmed by 5 bases and J by 5 bases, 9 bases remained unmatched. CDR3 bases: TGTGCCAGTAGTCCCCGACTAGCTTTCCACGAGCAGTACTTC. Translation: CASSPRLAFHEQYF.

Only a few counts were recorded for this clonotype. The V call is TRBV10-3, the J call TRBJ2-7, with a weak D call TRBD1 (6 bases). Trimming removed 4 bases at V and 3 bases at J, with 7 bases between. This CDR3 has 12 residues. In germline, CDR1 is ENHRY, CDR2 SYGVKD. CDR3 region: CAISVDSYEQYF. The CDR3 bases are TGTGCCATCAGTGTGGACAGCTACGAGCAGTACTTC.

This clonotype was seen ten or more times. The CDR3 here is CASSTRTGIYEQYF. The CDR3 DNA sequence: TGTGCCAGCTCAACCCGCACAGGGATCTACGAGCAGTACTTC. The chain is built from TRBV18 and TRBJ2-7; D might be TRBD1 (6 bases). Trimming pared 5 bases from V and 3 bases from J, leaving 14 bases between. The length of the CDR3 is 14 residues. Germline values: CDR1 KGHSH, CDR2 LQKENI.

This clonotype has more than one count but fewer than ten. The J gene is TRBJ2-6, the V gene TRBV6-1; D tentatively fits TRBD1 or TRBD2 (5 bases each). The germline V and J ends were trimmed by 6 bases and 0 bases, with 15 bases remaining between them. The CDR3 has 17 residues. Germline V gives CDR1 MNHNS, CDR2 SASEGT. This chain's CDR3 is CASRRDPAFSGANVLTF. CDR3 DNA: TGTGCCAGCAGACGGGACCCAGCCTTCTCTGGGGCCAACGTCCTGACTTTC.